The rows below give T cell receptor beta chains drawn from one sample of a study of monozygotic twins with cystic fibrosis. The assay was immunoSEQ multiplex PCR, and TCRdb's table has in-frame clones only and misses some. The data hold approximately 17,000 clones, with 90% to 97% observed a single time. Sample: blood. These TCRs come from a girl aged 2 to 10 with cystic fibrosis. The CDR3 runs from the conserved cysteine through the conserved F or W. D genes are given only for firm matches. Size tells how often a clone was seen (once, few, many) or the class of an expanded clone, and some rows leave it out.

V	size	D	J	CDR3	DNA
TRBV9	NA	NA	TRBJ1-2	CASSVGGRPDYGYTF	TGTGCCAGCAGCGTAGGGGGGCGCCCGGACTATGGCTACACCTTC
TRBV5-8	NA	TRBD1	TRBJ1-5	CASSSYRGSNQPQHF	TGTGCCAGCAGCTCATACAGGGGGAGCAATCAGCCCCAGCATTTT
TRBV18	NA	NA	TRBJ2-2	CASSTTGLANTGELFF	TGTGCCAGCTCAACAACAGGGTTAGCGAACACCGGGGAGCTGTTTTTT
TRBV14	NA	NA	TRBJ2-3	CASSQDVVGTQYF	TGTGCCAGCAGCCAAGATGTCGTGGGTACGCAGTATTTT
TRBV5-1	NA	TRBD1	TRBJ2-3	CASSLQGVRDTQYF	TGCGCCAGCAGCTTGCAGGGGGTCAGGGATACGCAGTATTTT
TRBV10-3	NA	NA	TRBJ2-1	CAISRGGADYNEQFF	TGTGCCATCAGTAGGGGGGGGGCCGACTACAATGAGCAGTTCTTC
TRBV11-3	NA	NA	TRBJ1-1	CASSLERLNTEAFF	TGTGCCAGCAGCTTAGAAAGATTGAACACTGAAGCTTTCTTT
TRBV7-8	NA	NA	TRBJ2-1	CASSLRIDYNEQFF	TGTGCCAGCAGCCTCAGGATCGACTACAATGAGCAGTTCTTC
TRBV6-5	once	NA	TRBJ2-4	CASQEGFGGGNIQYF	TGTGCCAGCCAGGAGGGGTTTGGAGGAGGAAACATTCAGTACTTC
TRBV2	NA	TRBD1	TRBJ1-1	CASYSGSIGQGEGDTEAFF	TGTGCCAGCTACTCGGGGTCGATAGGACAGGGCGAGGGGGACACTGAAGCTTTCTTT
TRBV5-5	NA	NA	TRBJ1-5	CASSLGGGFGLSNQPQHF	TGTGCCAGCAGCTTGGGGGGCGGATTTGGACTGAGCAATCAGCCCCAGCATTTT
TRBV5-1	NA	NA	TRBJ2-7	CASSLESRTARGEQYF	TGCGCCAGCAGCTTGGAGTCCCGGACGGCCAGAGGCGAGCAGTACTTC
TRBV10-2	NA	TRBD2	TRBJ2-2	CASSDRGGAGGELFF	TGCGCCAGCAGTGATCGCGGGGGGGCCGGCGGGGAGCTGTTTTTT
TRBV7-6	NA	NA	TRBJ2-5	CASSLYGGAEETQYF	TGTGCCAGCAGCTTATATGGAGGGGCGGAGGAGACCCAGTACTTC
TRBV19	NA	NA	TRBJ2-7	CARDRGGGEQYF	TGTGCCAGGGACCGAGGGGGTGGCGAGCAGTACTTC
TRBV7-8	NA	NA	TRBJ1-4	CASSLTPLAVEKLFF	TGTGCCAGCAGCTTAACCCCTCTGGCCGTGGAAAAACTGTTTTTT
TRBV11-2	NA	TRBD1	TRBJ2-7	CASSFLPGTGPSGEQYF	TGTGCCAGCAGCTTTCTCCCCGGGACAGGGCCCTCGGGCGAGCAGTACTTC
TRBV28	NA	TRBD1	TRBJ1-1	CASSDRGMNTEAFF	TGTGCCAGCAGCGACAGGGGCATGAACACTGAAGCTTTCTTT
TRBV28	NA	NA	TRBJ1-2	CASMVDDYGYTF	TGTGCCAGCATGGTCGATGACTATGGCTACACCTTC
TRBV7-2	NA	TRBD1	TRBJ1-6	CASTLNQGGSPLHF	TGTGCCAGCACGCTCAACCAGGGGGGATCACCCCTCCACTTT
TRBV6-1	once	NA	TRBJ1-1	CATHRNTEAFF	TGTGCCACACACCGGAACACTGAAGCTTTCTTT
TRBV6-5	once	TRBD1	TRBJ1-2	CASRKGQGGGYTF	TGTGCCAGCAGGAAGGGACAGGGGGGTGGCTACACCTTC
TRBV27	once	TRBD2	TRBJ2-7	CASSFQRGYHEQYF	TGTGCCAGCAGTTTCCAGCGGGGGTACCACGAGCAGTACTTC
TRBV4-3	NA	NA	TRBJ1-1	CASSQGPETNTEAFF	TGCGCCAGCAGCCAAGGGCCGGAGACGAACACTGAAGCTTTCTTT
TRBV27	once	NA	TRBJ1-2	CASSRGPLTGSNYGYTF	TGTGCCAGCAGCCGCGGTCCTCTCACAGGGTCGAACTATGGCTACACCTTC
TRBV6-5	NA	NA	TRBJ2-7	CASSSRGLASYEQYF	TGTGCCAGCAGTTCCCGGGGGTTAGCCTCCTACGAGCAGTACTTC
TRBV4-1	NA	NA	TRBJ2-7	CASSQGLASYEQYF	TGCGCCAGCAGCCAGGGACTTGCATCCTACGAGCAGTACTTC
TRBV5-1	NA	NA	TRBJ2-3	CASSLEGDTQYF	TGCGCCAGCAGCTTGGAGGGGGATACGCAGTATTTT
TRBV29-1	once	NA	TRBJ1-2	CSVELPANYYGYTF	TGCAGCGTTGAACTACCTGCAAATTACTATGGCTACACCTTC
TRBV5-4	NA	TRBD1	TRBJ1-2	CASNVDRGGFGYTF	TGTGCCAGCAACGTGGACAGGGGAGGATTTGGCTACACCTTC
TRBV27	NA	NA	TRBJ1-1	CASSFKGSGTEAFF	TGTGCCAGCAGTTTTAAGGGAAGCGGTACTGAAGCTTTCTTT
TRBV7-2	NA	NA	TRBJ1-2	CASSQPSGVYGYTF	TGTGCCAGCAGCCAACCTAGTGGGGTTTATGGCTACACCTTC
TRBV9	NA	NA	TRBJ1-2	CASSVRQTSNYGYTF	TGTGCCAGCAGCGTTAGGCAGACTTCTAACTATGGCTACACCTTC
TRBV27	NA	NA	TRBJ2-7	CASRAGTGAGYEQYF	TGTGCCAGCAGGGCGGGAACGGGGGCGGGATACGAGCAGTACTTC
TRBV12-5	once	NA	TRBJ2-3	CASGLGRSTDTQYF	TGTGCTAGTGGTTTGGGGCGTAGCACAGATACGCAGTATTTT
TRBV7-9	NA	NA	TRBJ1-2	CASSLASGGGYGYTF	TGTGCCAGCAGCTTAGCCTCTGGGGGCGGTTATGGCTACACCTTC
TRBV5-1	NA	NA	TRBJ2-1	CASSLAGLYNEQFF	TGCGCCAGCAGCTTGGCCGGACTTTACAATGAGCAGTTCTTC
TRBV5-1	NA	TRBD1	TRBJ1-4	CASSYGWTGVVGANEKLFF	TGCGCCAGCAGCTATGGTTGGACAGGGGTAGTAGGGGCTAATGAAAAACTGTTTTTT
TRBV11-3	NA	NA	TRBJ1-1	CASSQLPGTEAFF	TGTGCCAGCAGCCAATTACCGGGGACTGAAGCTTTCTTT
TRBV2	NA	TRBD1	TRBJ1-6	CASRGQENSPLHF	TGTGCCAGCAGAGGACAGGAGAATTCACCCCTCCACTTT
TRBV9	NA	TRBD2	TRBJ2-1	CASSVGLSGGYEQFF	TGTGCCAGCAGCGTAGGTCTTAGCGGGGGGTATGAGCAGTTCTTC
TRBV19	once	NA	TRBJ2-3	CASSKSRSSTDTQYF	TGTGCCAGTAGTAAATCGCGTTCTAGCACAGATACGCAGTATTTT
TRBV7-8	NA	TRBD1	TRBJ2-1	CASSPRGKYNEQFF	TGTGCCAGCAGCCCCAGGGGGAAATACAATGAGCAGTTCTTC
TRBV18	NA	NA	TRBJ2-5	CASSPLNQETQYF	TGTGCCAGCTCACCACTCAACCAAGAGACCCAGTACTTC
TRBV9	NA	TRBD2	TRBJ2-3	CASSPRSGGADTQYF	TGTGCCAGCAGCCCCCGCTCGGGGGGGGCAGATACGCAGTATTTT
TRBV7-2	NA	TRBD2	TRBJ2-5	CASSLGLAGVGRETQYF	TGTGCCAGCAGCTTAGGTCTCGCGGGGGTGGGTCGGGAGACCCAGTACTTC
TRBV9	NA	NA	TRBJ2-5	CASSVVGGATETQYF	TGTGCCAGCAGCGTAGTGGGGGGGGCAACAGAGACCCAGTACTTC
TRBV5-4	once	NA	TRBJ1-4	CASRVDLNEKLFF	TGTGCCAGCAGAGTGGACCTTAATGAAAAACTGTTTTTT
TRBV7-2	NA	NA	TRBJ1-2	CASSISGATYGYTF	TGTGCCAGCAGCATATCAGGGGCTACCTATGGCTACACCTTC
TRBV6-5	NA	NA	TRBJ2-3	CASSYLDTQYF	TGTGCCAGCAGTTACTTGGATACGCAGTATTTT
TRBV5-6	NA	TRBD1	TRBJ1-2	CASSPVGQGFYGYTF	TGTGCCAGCAGCCCCGTGGGACAGGGATTCTATGGCTACACCTTC
TRBV9	NA	NA	TRBJ2-5	CASSHRTSLYQETQYF	TGTGCCAGCAGCCACCGGACATCCCTGTACCAAGAGACCCAGTACTTC
TRBV5-4	few	NA	TRBJ1-1	CASSLADNTEAFF	TGTGCCAGCAGCTTGGCAGATAACACTGAAGCTTTCTTT
TRBV5-4	NA	NA	TRBJ2-1	CASSLSYNEQFF	TGTGCCAGCAGCTTGTCCTACAATGAGCAGTTCTTC
TRBV7-9	NA	NA	TRBJ1-1	CASSLPGGREAFF	TGTGCCAGCAGCTTGCCCGGGGGGCGGGAAGCTTTCTTT
TRBV6-5	NA	NA	TRBJ1-6	CASSYSGQGNSPLHF	TGTGCCAGCAGTTACTCGGGGCAGGGCAATTCACCCCTCCACTTT
TRBV19	NA	NA	TRBJ1-1	CASSTRWMNTEAFF	TGTGCCAGTAGTACAAGATGGATGAACACTGAAGCTTTCTTT
TRBV12-2	NA	NA	TRBJ2-5	CASRFSSPGEETQYF	TGTGCAAGTCGCTTCAGTTCTCCGGGAGAAGAGACCCAGTACTTC
TRBV21-1	NA	NA	TRBJ1-5	CASSNVGGQGASNQPQHF	TGTGCCAGCAGCAACGTAGGCGGCCAGGGGGCTAGCAATCAGCCCCAGCATTTT
TRBV5-4	NA	TRBD2	TRBJ2-7	CASSGLAGGPHEQYF	TGTGCCAGCAGCGGACTAGCGGGGGGGCCCCACGAGCAGTACTTC